This note documents a single T cell receptor beta chain sequence. The specificity of this receptor is unknown. No quality values exist for individual bases; no much larger clone is one base distant. The sample originates from a study of control samples from healthy donors and cancer patients (dated by TCRdb to about 2020). CDR1 is given as SGHTA and CDR2 as FQGNSA, both from the germline V gene. Measured from the cysteine to the phenylalanine, the CDR3 is 14 residues long. Left in the record is the CDR3 DNA by itself, 42 bases read in frame from the first base. Trimming at the junction amounts to 6 bases on V and 1 base on J, and the germline ends lie 12 bases apart. The library was generated by the immunoSEQ multiplex PCR assay. TCRdb mirrors the immuneACCESS table, restricted to in-frame sequences. Some clones are absent from its copies; in checked studies, under half trace to an unresolved V gene, and the reason for the others is unknown. The sample table contains approximately 100,000 clones; only one count was recorded for around 90% of them. 14% of the sample goes to the ten largest clones.

The chain is made from TRBV7-2 and TRBJ1-1; no D segment can be confidently identified. The clonotype originates from a man younger than 40 in good health. The sequenced sample consisted of blood. The CDR3 protein sequence reads: CASRPSPGNTEAFF. The DNA reads TGTGCCAGCAGACCTAGTCCCGGGAACACTGAAGCTTTCTTT.